This T cell receptor beta chain was found in a study of blood T cell repertoires in COVID-19. Study background: Specimens from acute and convalescent COVID-19 originated in the United States, Italy and Spain.

Trimming shortened V by 4 bases and J by 4 bases, and 8 bases separated the two germline ends. The CDR3 spans 13 residues. Germline V gives CDR1 ENHRY, CDR2 SYGVKD. The repertoire was sequenced with immunoSEQ multiplex PCR; TCRdb's copy has only in-frame clones and lacks some. The sample holds fewer than 200,000 clones, roughly 90% seen once. This clonotype originated in a man between 60 and 70 years old with acute or convalescent COVID-19. The sequenced sample was peripheral blood. The V and J genes are TRBV10-3 and TRBJ1-5; D call uncertain. The CDR3 spells CAISGAINQPQHF. The CDR3 nucleotides read TGTGCCATCAGTGGAGCCATTAATCAGCCCCAGCATTTT.